These 26 T cell receptor beta chains came from one sample sequenced in a study of CD8 T cells in ankylosing spondylitis. TCRdb passed the 5' RACE reads through MiXCR, listing each CDR3 protein once. Here the sample spans fewer than 25,000 distinct CDR3 sequences, 10% to 15% being singletons. The specimen sequenced was blood. These receptors originate from a male donor with ankylosing spondylitis or in good health (not recorded which).

This clonotype was seen a handful of times. The V gene is TRBV20-1, the J gene TRBJ2-3; no reliable D call. This CDR3 region has 16 residues. V dropped 0 bases and J dropped 2 bases, with 15 bases sitting between them. Germline CDR1 is DFQATT and CDR2 is SNEGSKA (reference sequence). The chain's CDR3 is CSARDHGRSSTDTQYF. CDR3 bases: TGCAGTGCTAGAGATCATGGGCGGAGTTCCACAGATACGCAGTATTTT.

The chain combines TRBV12-3 or TRBV12-4 with TRBJ2-2; D is possibly TRBD2 (5 bases). The CDR3 spans 16 residues. Trimming cost V 5 bases and J 6 bases, with 19 bases left between them. The CDR3 loop is CASSPHFGLGAGELFF. CDR3 nucleotides: TGTGCCAGCAGTCCCCATTTCGGACTCGGGGCCGGGGAGCTGTTTTTT.

This clonotype was detected only a few times. This chain uses TRBV5-1 with TRBJ2-3, with 12 bases lining up with TRBD2. Unmatched junction bases numbered 7, after V lost 6 bases and J lost 2 bases. The CDR3 runs 16 residues. Per germline, CDR1 SGHRS and CDR2 YFSETQ. CDR3 nucleotides: TGCGCCAGCACGGAGACTAGCGGGGGTCCCACAGATACGCAGTATTTT. Its protein is CASTETSGGPTDTQYF.

This clonotype was seen at least ten times. The CDR3 sequence: CASSQYGEAKFF. The CDR3 nucleotides read TGTGCCAGCAGCCAATACGGGGAGGCGAAGTTCTTC. V is TRBV3-1 and J is TRBJ2-1, with D perhaps matching TRBD2 (6 bases). The ends were cut back, 2 bases at V and 14 bases at J, with 13 bases in the middle. The CDR3 runs to 12 residues. Germline lookup yields CDR1 LGHDT and CDR2 YNNKEL (reference sequence).

This clonotype was detected ten times or more. This rearrangement joins TRBV7-9 to TRBJ2-7; a weak D match, TRBD2 (5 bases). This CDR3 has 14 residues. Germline CDR1 SEHNR, CDR2 FQNEAQ (reference sequence). V lost 3 bases and J lost 3, with 12 bases in between. DNA of the CDR3: TGTGCCAGCAGCTTCGGAGGACTTGGCTACGAGCAGTACTTC. This translates into CASSFGGLGYEQYF.

The sample holds one count of this clonotype. The chain couples TRBV7-9 to TRBJ2-7, with 11 bases fitting TRBD2. The ends lost 6 bases at V and 4 bases at J; junction bases unmatched: 11. The germline V gene encodes CDR1 SEHNR and CDR2 FQNEAQ (reference sequence). This CDR3 has 16 amino acids. CDR3 coding DNA: TGTGCCAGCAGTTCCACCGAGGGACTAGCGGCATACGAGCAGTACTTC. Protein product: CASSSTEGLAAYEQYF.

The chain recombines TRBV7-6 with TRBJ2-1; 10 bases fit TRBD2. Trimming took 2 bases from V and 9 from J; bases not matched to a gene: 10. Per germline, CDR1 SGHVS and CDR2 FNYEAQ. There are 16 residues in the CDR3. The CDR3 sequence is CASSLIAGGIISEQFF. In DNA, the CDR3 is TGTGCCAGCAGCTTAATAGCGGGGGGCATAATCAGTGAGCAGTTCTTC.

The sample holds a few counts of this clonotype. The chain uses TRBV7-7 and TRBJ2-2; a weak D match, TRBD1 (5 bases). V gave up 5 bases and J gave up 3 bases, with 10 bases separating them. CDR1 is SSHAT and CDR2 is FNYEAQ in the germline V gene (reference sequence). The CDR3 is made up of 14 amino acids. CDR3 sequence: CASSPDRYTGELFF. The CDR3 DNA sequence: TGTGCCAGCAGCCCAGACAGATACACCGGGGAGCTGTTTTTT.

The chain is built from TRBV25-1 and TRBJ2-2, with D perhaps assigned TRBD1 or TRBD2 (5 bases each). The V and J ends lost 3 bases and 3 bases respectively, with 5 bases between them. The CDR3 extends over 13 amino acids. Germline CDR1 MGHDK, CDR2 SYGVNS. Here the CDR3 reads CASSEGDTGELFF. The CDR3 nucleotides are TGTGCCAGCAGTGAGGGGGACACCGGGGAGCTGTTTTTT.

This chain joins TRBV12-5 and TRBJ2-2; D unclear. Trimming stripped 7 bases from V and 7 bases from J, with 16 bases between. CDR3 size: 14 residues. In germline, CDR1 is LGHNT, CDR2 FRNRAP. CDR3 residues: CASALTNLFGELFF. CDR3 nucleotide sequence: TGTGCTAGTGCCTTAACCAACCTCTTCGGGGAGCTGTTTTTT.

This clonotype counts as medium-sized. DNA for the CDR3: TGTGCCAGCAGTTCCAGCGGAGGCTCCTACAATGAGCAGTTCTTC. This sequence encodes CASSSSGGSYNEQFF. The chain has TRBV6-2 or TRBV6-3 and TRBJ2-1, with D perhaps matching TRBD2 (5 bases). The CDR3 is made up of 15 amino acids. V gave up 4 bases and J gave up 0 bases, with 10 bases separating them. Germline V lookup: CDR1 MNHEY, CDR2 SVGEGT.

This clonotype was observed many times. This chain joins TRBV9 and TRBJ2-1; maybe TRBD1 (6 bases). The V end lost 1 base, the J end lost 9 bases, and 14 bases lay between the germline ends. This CDR3 spans 14 amino acids. Germline values: CDR1 SGDLS, CDR2 YYNGEE. Here the CDR3 DNA reads TGTGCCAGCAGCGTATCACAGGGAATAAGTGAGCAGTTCTTC. It codes for CASSVSQGISEQFF.

The chain is built from TRBV28 and TRBJ2-2; 9 bases fit TRBD1. The CDR3 has 15 amino acids. V was pared by 5 bases and J by 5 bases, with 6 bases of the junction left unmatched. Germline-derived CDR1 and CDR2 are MDHEN and SYDVKM. Written as DNA, the CDR3 is TGTGCCAGCAGTCCGTGGACAGGGGAGACCGGGGAGCTGTTTTTT. It translates to CASSPWTGETGELFF. Full variable domain (remainder filled in from reference TRBV28 and TRBJ2-2): DVKVTQSSRYLVKRTGEKVFLECVQDMDHENMFWYRQDPGLGLRLIYFSYDVKMKEKGDIPEGYSVSREKKERFSLILESASTNQTSMYLCASSPWTGETGELFFGEGSRLTVL.

The chain links TRBV6-6 to TRBJ2-1; D may be TRBD2 (6 bases). The germline V gene encodes CDR1 MNHNY and CDR2 SVGAGI (reference sequence). V dropped 5 bases and J dropped 10 bases, with 15 bases sitting between them. The CDR3 runs 13 residues. The DNA for the CDR3 is TGTGCCAGCAGTCCCCTGGGGGGAGGAGAGCAGTTCTTC. This translates into CASSPLGGGEQFF.

This clonotype occurred many times. The V and J genes are TRBV11-2 and TRBJ1-4; D is possibly TRBD1 (6 bases). Germline CDR1 is SGHAT and CDR2 is FQNNGV. The germline V and J ends were trimmed by 5 bases and 8 bases, with 15 bases remaining between them. The CDR3 totals 14 residues. The CDR3 here is CASSPGGGAEKLFF. CDR3 nucleotides: TGTGCCAGCAGCCCGGGGGGCGGGGCGGAAAAACTGTTTTTT.

This clonotype was counted ten times or more. The chain couples TRBV29-1 to TRBJ1-1, with TRBD1 identical over 9 bases. Losses at the gene ends were 7 bases for V and 4 bases for J; bases not matched to a gene: 4. Germline lookup yields CDR1 SQVTM and CDR2 ANQGSEA. The CDR3 covers 12 residues. CDR3 bases: TGCAGCGCAGACAGGGGGACCACTGAAGCTTTCTTT. This encodes CSADRGTTEAFF.

The rearrangement joins TRBV6-1 to TRBJ2-7, with TRBD1 matching over 9 bases. The CDR3 is 15 amino acids. V shed 6 bases and J 0 bases; nucleotides not matched to a gene: 6. Per the germline V gene, CDR1 is MNHNS and CDR2 is SASEGT. This chain's CDR3 is CASSDRGISSYEQYV. The CDR3 DNA is TGTGCCAGCAGCGACAGGGGGATAAGCTCCTACGAGCAGTACGTC.

This clonotype was detected many times. The V call is TRBV28, the J call TRBJ2-1, with TRBD2 matching 7 bases. Germline assignment: CDR1 MDHEN and CDR2 SYDVKM. V lost 5 bases and J lost 6; bases outside the gene matches: 10. The length of the CDR3 is 15 residues. The CDR3 protein is CASSTPAGSRNEQFF. In DNA form, the CDR3 reads TGTGCCAGCAGTACCCCAGCGGGATCCCGCAATGAGCAGTTCTTC.

This clonotype was seen a handful of times. CDR3 nucleotide sequence: TGTGCCAGCAGTTTGCAGTTTCAAGAGACCCAGTACTTC. Amino acids: CASSLQFQETQYF. The chain recombines TRBV28 with TRBJ2-5; D unresolved. The V end lost 3 bases, the J end lost 2 bases, and 7 bases lay between the germline ends. This CDR3 comprises 13 residues. The germline V gene has CDR1 MDHEN and CDR2 SYDVKM.

Only a few counts were recorded for this clonotype. This sequence joins TRBV29-1 and TRBJ2-7; TRBD1 might be the D (6 bases). Between the trimmed V and J ends, which lost 7 bases and 2 bases, there was a span of 21 bases. Germline CDR1 is SQVTM and CDR2 is ANQGSEA. The CDR3 spans 15 residues. In DNA form, the CDR3 reads TGCAGCGCGGCCTTTAATGGTCAGGGGCCCTACGAGCAGTACTTC. This codes for CSAAFNGQGPYEQYF.

This chain uses TRBV11-3 with TRBJ2-1; D unclear. This CDR3 spans 13 amino acids. Trimming took off 1 base at V and 9 bases at J, with 10 bases between the two ends. Germline V gene sequence: CDR1 SGHNT, CDR2 YENEEA. Here the CDR3 reads CASSLVVLGEQFF. In nucleotides, the CDR3 is TGTGCCAGCAGCTTAGTGGTATTGGGTGAGCAGTTCTTC.

This clonotype was recorded a few times. The rearrangement joins TRBV20-1 to TRBJ1-4; D is perhaps TRBD1 (5 bases). The CDR3 contains 15 residues. V lost 0 bases and J 6 bases, leaving 14 bases between the germline ends. CDR1 DFQATT and CDR2 SNEGSKA come from the germline V gene (reference sequence). The CDR3 DNA reads as TGCAGTGCTAGAGATGAAGCGGACACCCATGAAAAACTGTTTTTT. Translation: CSARDEADTHEKLFF.

CDR3 region: CASSLEASYEQYV. CDR3 sequence (DNA): TGTGCCAGCAGTTTAGAAGCTTCCTACGAGCAGTACGTC. This chain links TRBV12-3 or TRBV12-4 with TRBJ2-7; D gene uncertain. The V end lost 1 base, the J end lost 1 base, and 5 bases lay between the germline ends. The CDR3 is made up of 13 amino acids.

In its sample, this clonotype was seen a few times. The genes are TRBV12-3 or TRBV12-4 and TRBJ1-1; D is undetermined. The CDR3 has 13 amino acids. V was clipped by 0 bases and J by 1 base, with 3 bases between them. In DNA form, the CDR3 reads TGTGCCAGCAGTTTAGCCCCGAACACTGAAGCTTTCTTT. It encodes CASSLAPNTEAFF.

This clonotype was seen at least ten times. V gene TRBV13 combines with J gene TRBJ2-3; D is tentatively TRBD1 or TRBD2 (5 bases each). V dropped 3 bases and J dropped 2 bases, with 15 bases sitting between them. The CDR3 contains 16 residues. Germline V lookup: CDR1 PRHDT, CDR2 FYEKMQ (reference sequence). CDR3 loop: CASSFGYGADTDTQYF. The CDR3 coding sequence is TGTGCCAGCAGCTTCGGTTACGGGGCCGACACAGATACGCAGTATTTT.

By share, this clonotype ranks as medium-sized (0.01 to 0.1%). V is TRBV29-1 and J is TRBJ1-1; D remains unclear. The CDR3 sequence is 13 residues long. CDR1 and CDR2 (germline): SQVTM, ANQGSEA. The V end lost 4 bases, the J end lost 2 bases, and 11 bases lay between the germline ends. The CDR3: CSVVRQFNTEAFF. CDR3 sequence (DNA): TGCAGCGTTGTCCGGCAGTTCAACACTGAAGCTTTCTTT.